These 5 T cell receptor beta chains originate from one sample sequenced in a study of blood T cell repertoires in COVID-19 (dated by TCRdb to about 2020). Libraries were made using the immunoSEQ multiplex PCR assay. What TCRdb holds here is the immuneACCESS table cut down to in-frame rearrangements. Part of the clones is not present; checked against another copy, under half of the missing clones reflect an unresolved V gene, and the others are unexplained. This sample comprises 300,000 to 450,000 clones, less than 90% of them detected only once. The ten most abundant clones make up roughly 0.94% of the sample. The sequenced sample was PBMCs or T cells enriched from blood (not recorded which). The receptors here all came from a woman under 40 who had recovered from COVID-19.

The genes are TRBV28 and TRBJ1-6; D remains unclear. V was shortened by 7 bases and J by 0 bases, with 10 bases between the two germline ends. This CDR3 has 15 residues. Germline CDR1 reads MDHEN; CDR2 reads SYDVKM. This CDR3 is CASTEMSSYNSPLHF. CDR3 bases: TGTGCCAGCACCGAGATGAGCTCCTATAATTCACCCCTCCACTTT.

CDR3 amino acids: CASSPGTGTDTEAFF. CDR3 bases: TGTGCCAGCAGCCCCGGGACAGGGACGGACACTGAAGCTTTCTTT. This chain joins TRBV3-1 (or the pseudogene TRBV3-2) and TRBJ1-1; TRBD1 matches 9 bases. The CDR3 covers 15 residues. The germline V gene has CDR1 LGHDT and CDR2 YNNKEL (reference sequence). Losses at the gene ends were 4 bases for V and 3 bases for J; bases not matched to a gene: 6.

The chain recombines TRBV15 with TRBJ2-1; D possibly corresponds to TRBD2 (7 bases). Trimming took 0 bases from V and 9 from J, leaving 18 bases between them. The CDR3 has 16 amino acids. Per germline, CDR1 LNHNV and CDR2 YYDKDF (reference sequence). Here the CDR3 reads CATSRDWWPGEGEQFF. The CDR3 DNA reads TGTGCCACCAGCAGAGATTGGTGGCCAGGGGAGGGTGAGCAGTTCTTC.

The CDR3 DNA sequence: TGTGCCAGCTCACTTCCCGGGACAGAAAAAAGGCAGGAAGCTTTCTTT. Amino acids: CASSLPGTEKRQEAFF. The rearrangement uses TRBV18 and TRBJ1-1; 7 nucleotides match TRBD1. The CDR3 length is 16 residues. The V and J ends lost 4 bases and 8 bases, in that order; junction bases with no gene match: 16. Germline V gene sequence: CDR1 KGHSH, CDR2 LQKENI.

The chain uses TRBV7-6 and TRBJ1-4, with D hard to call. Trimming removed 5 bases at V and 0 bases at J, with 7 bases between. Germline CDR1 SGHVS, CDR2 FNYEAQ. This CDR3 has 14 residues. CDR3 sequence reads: CASSAQATNEKLFF. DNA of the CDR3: TGTGCCAGCAGCGCCCAGGCAACTAATGAAAAACTGTTTTTT.